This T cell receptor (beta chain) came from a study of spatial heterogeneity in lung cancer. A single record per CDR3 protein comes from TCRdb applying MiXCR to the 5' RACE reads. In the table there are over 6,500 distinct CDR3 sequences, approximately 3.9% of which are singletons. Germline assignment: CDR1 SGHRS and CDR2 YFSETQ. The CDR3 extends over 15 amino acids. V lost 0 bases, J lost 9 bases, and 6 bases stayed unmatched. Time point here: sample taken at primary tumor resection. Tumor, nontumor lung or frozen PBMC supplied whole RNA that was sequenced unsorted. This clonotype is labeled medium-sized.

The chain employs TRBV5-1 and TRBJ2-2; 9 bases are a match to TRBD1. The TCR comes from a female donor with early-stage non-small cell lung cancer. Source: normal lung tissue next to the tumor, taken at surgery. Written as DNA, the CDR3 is TGCGCCAGCAGCTTGGGAGGACAGGGGAGCCGGGAGCTGTTTTTT. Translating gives CASSLGGQGSRELFF.